This TCR beta chain was identified in a study of OX40 agonist ivuxolimab in advanced cancers. Overall study results and limits: Antigen specificity was not determined for the expanded peripheral T cells.

Using immunoSEQ multiplex PCR, the repertoire was profiled, and TCRdb retains in-frame clones only, with some absent. The data hold 55,000 to 75,000 clones, with approximately 78% observed a single time. Note on this clone: Its antigen is unidentified.

Trimming removed 5 bases at V and 4 bases at J, with 10 bases between. CDR1 is SGHRS and CDR2 is YFSETQ in the germline V gene. The CDR3 extends over 14 amino acids. The material was CD4+ or CD8+ T cells sorted from blood, obtained in a trial of the OX40 agonist ivuxolimab. The chain combines TRBV5-1 with TRBJ2-6; the D is unclear. The receptor comes from an adult with an advanced solid tumor such as melanoma, head and neck, liver or kidney cancer. The CDR3 region has the DNA TGCGCCAGCAGTCTTTCGCAGGGGGCCAACGTCCTGACTTTC. This gives the protein CASSLSQGANVLTF.